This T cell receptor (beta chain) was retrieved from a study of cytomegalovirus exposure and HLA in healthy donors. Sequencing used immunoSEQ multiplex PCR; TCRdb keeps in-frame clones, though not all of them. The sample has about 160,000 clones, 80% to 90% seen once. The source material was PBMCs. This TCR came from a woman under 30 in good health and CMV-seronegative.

The CDR3 DNA is TGTGCCAGCAGTTTTAATAACCCGAGGCAGGGAGGTGGCTACACCTTC. Its translation is CASSFNNPRQGGGYTF. This chain connects TRBV27 to TRBJ1-2; D might be TRBD1 (5 bases). CDR1 is MNHEY and CDR2 is SMNVEV in the germline V gene (reference sequence). This CDR3 spans 16 amino acids. V lost 3 bases and J 7 bases, leaving 21 bases between the germline ends.